This passage covers 28 T cell receptor beta chains from one sample sequenced in a study of T-cell reconstitution after alpha-beta-depleted transplantation in children. It was with unique molecular identifiers that the TCRbeta library was prepared. TCRdb re-derived calls from the PCR reads in MiXCR, one entry per CDR3 protein. The profile shows about 120,000 distinct CDR3 sequences, about 9.4% of them singletons. The sample in question was PBMCs, obtained before TCRalphabeta/CD19-depleted stem cell transplant. These receptors originate from a boy between 2 and 10 years old with acute lymphoblastic leukemia, due to receive a stem cell transplant.

This clonotype has only a few counts. This sequence joins TRBV19 and TRBJ2-5; D unclear. Germline V gene lookup returns CDR1 LNHDA and CDR2 SQIVND (reference sequence). V dropped 1 base and J dropped 1 base, with 7 bases sitting between them. The CDR3 runs 14 residues. The CDR3 bases are TGTGCCAGTAGTATAGCTCTTTCCCAAGAGACCCAGTACTTC. Its translation is CASSIALSQETQYF.

This clonotype was seen a handful of times. The chain joins TRBV10-3 to TRBJ2-7; 12 positions match TRBD2. Germline V lookup: CDR1 ENHRY, CDR2 SYGVKD. V trimming: 0 bases; J trimming: 6 bases; junction bases outside the gene matches: 3. The CDR3 covers 15 residues. For the CDR3, the DNA is TGTGCCATCAGTGAGTCCGGACTAGCGGGAACCGAGCAGTACTTC. Translating it yields CAISESGLAGTEQYF.

This clonotype was counted many times. The chain uses TRBV6-6 and TRBJ2-3, with a weak D call TRBD2 (5 bases). The germline V gene encodes CDR1 MNHNY and CDR2 SVGAGI (reference sequence). V was trimmed by 11 bases and J by 9 bases, leaving 18 bases between them. This CDR3 region has 12 residues. CDR3 bases: TGTGCCGGACGGGATGGGGTGGGGACGCAGTATTTT. Residues: CAGRDGVGTQYF.

This clonotype was counted ten times or more. The J gene is TRBJ2-5, the V gene TRBV5-1; D uncertain. Germline CDR1 SGHRS, CDR2 YFSETQ. V lost 1 base and J lost 2, with 9 bases in between. CDR3 length equals 14 residues. CDR3 in amino acids: CASSLSGQQETQYF. The CDR3 DNA sequence: TGCGCCAGCAGCTTGTCGGGTCAACAAGAGACCCAGTACTTC.

The chain employs TRBV7-9 and TRBJ1-3, with D possibly being TRBD1 (6 bases). This CDR3 comprises 17 residues. Looked up from germline, CDR1 is SEHNR and CDR2 is FQNEAQ (reference sequence). Between the trimmed V and J ends, which lost 4 bases and 2 bases, there was a span of 18 bases. The CDR3 coding sequence is TGTGCCAGCAGCTCCTCCGGGACATTTCTAACTGGAAACACCATATATTTT. Translating gives CASSSSGTFLTGNTIYF.

This clonotype was seen a handful of times. The chain has TRBV20-1 and TRBJ2-1; TRBD2 aligns across 9 bases. The junction had 11 bases not matched to a gene; V was cut back by 3 bases and J by 8 bases. Germline V CDR1 and CDR2: DFQATT, SNEGSKA (reference sequence). The CDR3 length is 15 residues. The CDR3 bases are TGCAGTGCTAGTTGGGCGGGAGGGCCGTTGGATGAGCAGTTCTTC. Residues: CSASWAGGPLDEQFF.

CDR3 sequence (DNA): TGCAGCGTTTCGAACTACTATGGCTACACCTTC. This translates into CSVSNYYGYTF. The chain couples TRBV29-1 to TRBJ1-2; unclear D gene. The CDR3 is made up of 11 amino acids. CDR1 SQVTM and CDR2 ANQGSEA come from the germline V gene. Trimming pared 5 bases from V and 3 bases from J, leaving 7 bases between.

This clonotype was counted ten times or more. This rearrangement joins TRBV6-5 to TRBJ1-5; D uncertain. Between the trimmed V and J ends, which lost 6 bases and 1 base, there was a span of 10 bases. CDR1 MNHEY and CDR2 SVGAGI come from the germline V gene. This CDR3 spans 14 amino acids. The CDR3 reads CASSFVGSNQPQHF. The CDR3 nucleotides read TGTGCCAGCAGCTTCGTCGGCAGCAATCAGCCCCAGCATTTT.

This clonotype was detected only a few times. The chain uses TRBV2 and TRBJ2-3; 9 bases fit TRBD2. V dropped 1 base and J dropped 2; count of bases not matched to a gene: 4. Germline CDR1 is SNHLY and CDR2 is FYNNEI. CDR3 length: 16 residues. The CDR3 spells CASSEVLAGYTDTQYF. DNA of the CDR3: TGTGCCAGCAGTGAAGTGCTAGCGGGGTACACAGATACGCAGTATTTT.

This clonotype was seen a few times. The V and J genes are TRBV20-1 and TRBJ2-4, with 7 bases identical to TRBD2. CDR1 DFQATT and CDR2 SNEGSKA come from the germline V gene (reference sequence). CDR3 length: 16 amino acids. V gave up 3 bases and J gave up 9 bases; unmatched junction bases: 17. CDR3 DNA sequence: TGCAGTGCTAGCCTGAGTGGACTAGTCGGGGGTGGCATTCAGTACTTC. It encodes CSASLSGLVGGGIQYF.

This clonotype was counted at least ten times. The V call is TRBV18, the J call TRBJ2-2; D uncertain. V was shortened by 2 bases and J by 0 bases, with 7 bases between the two germline ends. There are 15 residues in the CDR3. Germline CDR1 is KGHSH and CDR2 is LQKENI. The CDR3 is CASSPATANTGELFF. CDR3 sequence (DNA): TGTGCCAGCTCACCAGCCACCGCGAACACCGGGGAGCTGTTTTTT.

This clonotype came up a few times. The chain links TRBV2 to TRBJ2-1; 10 positions match TRBD1. Looked up from germline, CDR1 is SNHLY and CDR2 is FYNNEI. V was pared by 6 bases and J by 4 bases, with 24 bases of the junction left unmatched. The CDR3 extends over 21 amino acids. This CDR3 is CASSAIPGQGTGMSRYNEQFF. As DNA, the CDR3 is TGTGCCAGCAGCGCAATACCGGGACAGGGGACCGGGATGTCTAGGTACAATGAGCAGTTCTTC.

A few counts support this clonotype. The chain couples TRBV20-1 to TRBJ1-6; D is undetermined. The V end was cut by 0 bases, the J end by 7 bases, with 13 bases between. This CDR3 is built from 15 residues. Germline V CDR1 and CDR2: DFQATT, SNEGSKA (reference sequence). The chain's CDR3 is CSARDSGNWNSPLHF. The CDR3 region has the DNA TGCAGTGCTAGAGATTCGGGTAATTGGAATTCACCCCTCCACTTT.

This clonotype showed up many times. The chain joins TRBV6-5 to TRBJ2-3; TRBD2 matches 9 bases. V was pared by 2 bases and J by 1 base, with 7 bases of the junction left unmatched. The CDR3 sequence is 17 residues long. Germline CDR1 is MNHEY and CDR2 is SVGAGI. This chain's CDR3 is CASSYTRLAEGTDTQYF. The CDR3, as DNA: TGTGCCAGCAGTTACACCCGACTAGCGGAGGGCACAGATACGCAGTATTTT.

This clonotype was observed a few times. The rearrangement joins TRBV5-6 to TRBJ2-5; 13 positions match TRBD2. From germline, CDR1 is SGHDT and CDR2 YYEEEE. V shed 2 bases and J 2 bases; nucleotides not matched to a gene: 6. The CDR3 is made up of 17 amino acids. The CDR3 region is CASSLWRLAGGQETQYF. Here the CDR3 DNA reads TGTGCCAGCAGCTTATGGCGACTAGCGGGAGGACAAGAGACCCAGTACTTC.

DNA for the CDR3: TGCAGTGCTATAGCGGGAGCGCCCTACAATGAGCAGTTCTTC. This translates into CSAIAGAPYNEQFF. The gene calls are TRBV20-1 and TRBJ2-1; 9 positions match TRBD2. V dropped 4 bases and J dropped 2; count of bases not matched to a gene: 3. This CDR3 has 14 residues. From germline, CDR1 is DFQATT and CDR2 SNEGSKA (reference sequence).

In its sample, this clonotype was seen a few times. The chain's CDR3 is CSARASGTDNEQFF. CDR3 nucleotides: TGCAGTGCTAGAGCTAGCGGTACCGACAATGAGCAGTTCTTC. The chain employs TRBV20-1 and TRBJ2-1, with 7 positions matching TRBD2. From germline, CDR1 is DFQATT and CDR2 SNEGSKA (reference sequence). The CDR3 has 14 residues. Unmatched junction bases numbered 5, after V lost 1 base and J lost 5 bases.

The genes are TRBV7-9 and TRBJ2-1; the D gene is possibly TRBD2 (5 bases). The CDR3 spans 15 residues. V lost 1 base to trimming and J lost 9 bases, with 16 bases between them. Germline V CDR1 and CDR2: SEHNR, FQNEAQ (reference sequence). CDR3 nucleotides: TGTGCCAGCAGCTTAGGGTCCGACTACCGCGGTGAGCAGTTCTTC. Translating gives CASSLGSDYRGEQFF.

This chain links TRBV7-9 with TRBJ1-2; maybe TRBD1 (5 bases). This CDR3 is built from 13 residues. Trimming removed 0 bases from V and 10 bases from J, with 12 bases in between. CDR1 is SEHNR, CDR2 FQNEAQ, per germline (reference sequence). The CDR3 DNA sequence: TGTGCCAGCAGCTTAGCAGGGACGGTTTACTACACCTTC. Amino acids: CASSLAGTVYYTF.

This clonotype was counted many times. The chain recombines TRBV20-1 with TRBJ2-1; D unclear. The ends were cut back, 0 bases at V and 8 bases at J, with 14 bases in the middle. This CDR3 spans 14 amino acids. Germline V CDR1 and CDR2: DFQATT, SNEGSKA (reference sequence). Written as DNA, the CDR3 is TGCAGTGCTAGAGAAGTAGGCAATAGATATGAGCAGTTCTTC. Translated: CSAREVGNRYEQFF.

There are many counts of this clonotype. The V call is TRBV7-3, the J call TRBJ2-5; D assignment may be TRBD1 or TRBD2 (6 bases each). The V end lost 2 bases, the J end lost 5 bases, and 9 bases lay between the germline ends. Germline CDR1 and CDR2: SGHTA and FQGTGA. CDR3 length: 13 amino acids. CDR3 nucleotide sequence: TGTGCCAGCAGCTTAGGGGGGCGCGAGACCCAGTACTTC. Amino acids: CASSLGGRETQYF.

The chain recombines TRBV11-2 with TRBJ2-1, with D possibly TRBD2 on 6 matching bases. The length of the CDR3 is 19 residues. Trimming left V 5 bases short and J 2 bases short, with 25 bases between. Per germline, CDR1 SGHAT and CDR2 FQNNGV. CDR3 amino acids: CASSQAGPTNLKAYNEQFF. Here the CDR3 DNA reads TGTGCCAGCAGCCAGGCGGGACCCACCAACTTGAAGGCCTACAATGAGCAGTTCTTC.

This chain links TRBV6-1 with TRBJ1-6; TRBD1 agrees at 7 bases. Unmatched junction bases numbered 17, after V lost 6 bases and J lost 9 bases. The germline gives CDR1 MNHNS, CDR2 SASEGT. The CDR3 has 17 residues. The DNA for the CDR3 is TGTGCCAGCAGCGAGGCCCAAACAGGGGTTCAGATTTCACCCCTCCACTTT. It encodes CASSEAQTGVQISPLHF.

This chain links TRBV28 with TRBJ2-5, with a tentative D call TRBD1 (7 bases). Between the trimmed V and J ends, which lost 10 bases and 3 bases, there was a span of 18 bases. Germline V lookup: CDR1 MDHEN, CDR2 SYDVKM. This CDR3 has 14 amino acids. The DNA for the CDR3 is TGTGCCACTAATCAGGGGGGTATTGAAGAGACCCAGTACTTC. Protein sequence: CATNQGGIEETQYF.

The chain combines TRBV5-8 with TRBJ2-3; 7 bases map to TRBD1. With 4 bases clipped from V and 0 bases from J, the junction kept 8 bases outside the gene matches. Germline CDR1 is SGHTS and CDR2 is YDEGEE. The CDR3 extends over 16 amino acids. The CDR3 DNA reads TGTGCCAGCAGCCAAGGACAGGCCACTAGCACAGATACGCAGTATTTT. Protein sequence: CASSQGQATSTDTQYF.

J is TRBJ1-1 and V is TRBV2, with TRBD1 matching over 11 bases. The trim removed 9 bases at V and 4 bases at J, leaving 7 bases unmatched. The germline V gene encodes CDR1 SNHLY and CDR2 FYNNEI. The CDR3 runs 14 residues. CDR3 in amino acids: CASQGDRGFTEAFF. CDR3 bases: TGTGCCAGTCAGGGGGACAGGGGGTTCACTGAAGCTTTCTTT.

The DNA for the CDR3 is TGTGCCAGCAGCTTTTTAGGGGTAAATCAGCCCCAGCATTTT. Amino acids: CASSFLGVNQPQHF. V usage is TRBV5-4 and J usage is TRBJ1-5, with D perhaps matching TRBD1 (5 bases). The CDR3 spans 14 residues. Germline V gene sequence: CDR1 SGHNT, CDR2 YYREEE (reference sequence). Trimming left V 2 bases short and J 4 bases short, with 10 bases between.

The rearrangement uses TRBV29-1 and TRBJ2-1, with TRBD2 as a possible D gene (6 bases). This CDR3 has 14 residues. CDR1 SQVTM and CDR2 ANQGSEA come from the germline V gene. Trimming stripped 6 bases from V and 2 bases from J, with 14 bases between. In nucleotides, the CDR3 is TGCAGCGTAGGCCTCGGGGGTACCTACAATGAGCAGTTCTTC. Translated: CSVGLGGTYNEQFF.